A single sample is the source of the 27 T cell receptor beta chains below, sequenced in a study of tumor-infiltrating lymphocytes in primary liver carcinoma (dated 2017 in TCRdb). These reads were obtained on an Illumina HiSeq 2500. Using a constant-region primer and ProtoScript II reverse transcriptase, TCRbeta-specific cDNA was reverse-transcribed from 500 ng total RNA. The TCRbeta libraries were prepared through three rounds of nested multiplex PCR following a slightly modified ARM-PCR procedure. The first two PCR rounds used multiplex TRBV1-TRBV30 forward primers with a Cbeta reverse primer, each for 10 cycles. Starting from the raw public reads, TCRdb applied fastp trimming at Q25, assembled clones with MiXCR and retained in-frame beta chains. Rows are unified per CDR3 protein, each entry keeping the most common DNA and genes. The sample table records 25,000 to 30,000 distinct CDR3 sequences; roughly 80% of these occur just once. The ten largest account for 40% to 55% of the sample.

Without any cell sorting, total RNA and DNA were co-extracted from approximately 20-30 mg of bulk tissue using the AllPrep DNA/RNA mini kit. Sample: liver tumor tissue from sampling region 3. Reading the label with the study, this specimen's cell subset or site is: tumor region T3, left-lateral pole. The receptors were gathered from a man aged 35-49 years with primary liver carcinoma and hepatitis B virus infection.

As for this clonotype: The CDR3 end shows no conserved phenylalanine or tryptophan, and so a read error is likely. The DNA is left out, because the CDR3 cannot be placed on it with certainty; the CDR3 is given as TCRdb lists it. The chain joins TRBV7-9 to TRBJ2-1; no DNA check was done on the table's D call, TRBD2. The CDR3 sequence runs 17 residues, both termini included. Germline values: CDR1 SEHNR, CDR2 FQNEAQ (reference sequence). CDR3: CASSLPYHGPKTNERFL.

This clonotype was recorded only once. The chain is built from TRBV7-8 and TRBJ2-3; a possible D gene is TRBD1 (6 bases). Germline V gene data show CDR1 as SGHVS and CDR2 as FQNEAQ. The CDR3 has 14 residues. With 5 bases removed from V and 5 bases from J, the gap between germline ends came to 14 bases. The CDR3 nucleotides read TGTGCCAGCAGCCCAGGGCAGGGGAGAGATACGCAGTATTTT. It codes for CASSPGQGRDTQYF.

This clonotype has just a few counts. For the CDR3, the DNA is TGTGCCAGCAGCTTAGCAATAGGAGGGGCGAACACCGGGAATCTGTTTTTT. This gives the protein CASSLAIGGANTGNLFF. J is TRBJ2-2 and V is TRBV11-2; D might be TRBD2 (6 bases). This CDR3 is 17 amino acids long. The germline V and J ends were trimmed by 1 base and 14 bases, with 26 bases remaining between them. Looked up from germline, CDR1 is SGHAT and CDR2 is FQNNGV.

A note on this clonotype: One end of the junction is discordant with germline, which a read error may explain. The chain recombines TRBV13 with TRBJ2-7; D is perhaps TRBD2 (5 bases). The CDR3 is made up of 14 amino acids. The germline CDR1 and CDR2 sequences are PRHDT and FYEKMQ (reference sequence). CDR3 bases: TGTGCCAGCAGCTTGACTATCGGCTCCTACGAGGAGTACTTC. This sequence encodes CASSLTIGSYEEYF.

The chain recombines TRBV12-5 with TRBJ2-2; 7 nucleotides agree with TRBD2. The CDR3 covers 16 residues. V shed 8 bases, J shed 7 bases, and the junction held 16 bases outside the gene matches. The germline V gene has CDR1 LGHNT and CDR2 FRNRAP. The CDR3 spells CASCVERGSGIGELFF. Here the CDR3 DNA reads TGTGCTAGTTGTGTGGAGCGGGGATCAGGCATCGGGGAGCTGTTTTTT.

The chain's CDR3 is CASSSDSYEQYF. In nucleotides, the CDR3 is TGTGCCAGCAGCTCCGACAGCTACGAGCAGTACTTC. The chain carries TRBV11-1 and TRBJ2-7, with D possibly TRBD1 on 5 matching bases. CDR1 is SGHAT, CDR2 FQDESV, per germline (reference sequence). The ends were cut back, 4 bases at V and 3 bases at J, with 7 bases in the middle. The CDR3 runs to 12 residues.

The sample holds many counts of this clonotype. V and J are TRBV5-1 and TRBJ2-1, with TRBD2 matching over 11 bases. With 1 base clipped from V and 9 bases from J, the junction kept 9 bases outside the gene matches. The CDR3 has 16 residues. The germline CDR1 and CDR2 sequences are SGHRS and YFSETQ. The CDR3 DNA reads TGCGCCAGCAGCTTGTATATAGCGGGAGGGTCCGGTGAGCAGTTCTTC. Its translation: CASSLYIAGGSGEQFF.

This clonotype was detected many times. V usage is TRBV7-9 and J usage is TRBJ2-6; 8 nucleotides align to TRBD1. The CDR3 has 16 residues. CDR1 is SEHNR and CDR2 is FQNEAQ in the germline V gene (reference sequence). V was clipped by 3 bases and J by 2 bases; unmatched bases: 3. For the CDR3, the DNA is TGTGCCAGCAGCTTGGGGACAGGAGCTGGGGCCAACGTCCTGACTTTC. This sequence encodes CASSLGTGAGANVLTF.

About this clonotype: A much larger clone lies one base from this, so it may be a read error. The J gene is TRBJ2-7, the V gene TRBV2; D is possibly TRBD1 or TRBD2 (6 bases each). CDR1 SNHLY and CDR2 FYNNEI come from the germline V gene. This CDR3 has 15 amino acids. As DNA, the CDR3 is TGTGCCAGCAGTCTTCATCGGGGTCCTAGGGGGGAGCTGTACTTC. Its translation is CASSLHRGPRGELYF.

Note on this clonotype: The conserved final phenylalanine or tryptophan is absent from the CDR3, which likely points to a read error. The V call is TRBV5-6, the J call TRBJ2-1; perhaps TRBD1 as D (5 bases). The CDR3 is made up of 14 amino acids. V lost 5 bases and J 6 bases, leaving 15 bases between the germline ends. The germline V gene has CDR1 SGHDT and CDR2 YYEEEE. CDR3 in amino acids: CASRFGAVGNEQFS. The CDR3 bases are TGTGCCAGCAGATTTGGGGCGGTGGGCAATGAGCAGTTCTCC.

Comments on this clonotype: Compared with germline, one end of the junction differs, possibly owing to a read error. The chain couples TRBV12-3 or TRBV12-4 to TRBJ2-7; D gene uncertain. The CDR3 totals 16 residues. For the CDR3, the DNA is TGTGTCAGCAGTTTAATAGGCTCCGGTAGCTCTTACGAGCAATACTTC. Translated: CVSSLIGSGSSYEQYF.

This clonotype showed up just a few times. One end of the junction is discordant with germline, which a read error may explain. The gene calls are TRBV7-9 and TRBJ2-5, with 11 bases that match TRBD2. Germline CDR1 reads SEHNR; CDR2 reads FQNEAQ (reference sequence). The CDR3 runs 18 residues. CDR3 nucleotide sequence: TGTGCCAGTAGCTCACCGGGGACTAGCGGAGGGTACCAAGAGGCCCAGTACTTC. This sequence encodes CASSSPGTSGGYQEAQYF.

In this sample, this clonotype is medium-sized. CDR3 bases: TGTGCCAGCAGCACAGGGGGTTACACCGGGGAGCTGTTTTTT. It codes for CASSTGGYTGELFF. This chain joins TRBV4-2 and TRBJ2-2, with 8 positions matching TRBD1. With 5 bases clipped from V and 3 bases from J, the junction kept 2 bases outside the gene matches. The CDR3 loop spans 14 amino acids. Germline V gene sequence: CDR1 LGHNA, CDR2 YNFKEQ.

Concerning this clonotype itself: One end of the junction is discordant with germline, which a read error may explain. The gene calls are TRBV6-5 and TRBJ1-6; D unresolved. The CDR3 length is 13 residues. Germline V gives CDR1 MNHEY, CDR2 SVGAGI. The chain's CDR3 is CARSWGTWGALHF. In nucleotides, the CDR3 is TGTGCCAGAAGTTGGGGAACATGGGGAGCCCTCCACTTT.

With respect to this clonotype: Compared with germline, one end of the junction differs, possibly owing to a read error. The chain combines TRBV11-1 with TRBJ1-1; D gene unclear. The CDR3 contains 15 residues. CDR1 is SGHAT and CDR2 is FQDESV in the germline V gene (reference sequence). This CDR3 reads CDSSAGLNMITVAFF. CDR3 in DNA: TGTGACAGCAGCGCCGGACTCAATATGATCACTGTAGCTTTCTTT.

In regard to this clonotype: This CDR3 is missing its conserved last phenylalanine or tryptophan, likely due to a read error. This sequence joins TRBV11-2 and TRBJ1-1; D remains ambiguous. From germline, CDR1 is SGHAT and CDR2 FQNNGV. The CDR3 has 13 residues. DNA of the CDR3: TGTGCCAGCAACTTAGTAGACAACACTGAAGCTTTCTTA. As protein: CASNLVDNTEAFL.

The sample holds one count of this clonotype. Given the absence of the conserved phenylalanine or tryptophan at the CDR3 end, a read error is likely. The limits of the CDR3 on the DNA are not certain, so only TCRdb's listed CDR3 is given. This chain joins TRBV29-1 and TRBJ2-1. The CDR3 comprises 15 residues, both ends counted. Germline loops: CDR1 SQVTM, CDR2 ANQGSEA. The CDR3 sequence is CCVEGLAGAPNEQFL.

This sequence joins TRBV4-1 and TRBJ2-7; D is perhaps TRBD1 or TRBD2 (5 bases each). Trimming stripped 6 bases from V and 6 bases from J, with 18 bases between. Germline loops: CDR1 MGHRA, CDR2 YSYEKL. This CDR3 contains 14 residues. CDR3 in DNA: TGCGCCAGCAGTTTGAGGGACGACCTCGGCGAGCAGTACTTC. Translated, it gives CASSLRDDLGEQYF.

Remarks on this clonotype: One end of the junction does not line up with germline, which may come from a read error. CDR3 loop: CARTLKNSPLHF. The CDR3, as DNA: TGTGCCAGGACTTTAAAGAATTCGCCCCTCCACTTT. The chain has TRBV12-3 or TRBV12-4 and TRBJ1-6; D unclear. The CDR3 contains 12 residues.

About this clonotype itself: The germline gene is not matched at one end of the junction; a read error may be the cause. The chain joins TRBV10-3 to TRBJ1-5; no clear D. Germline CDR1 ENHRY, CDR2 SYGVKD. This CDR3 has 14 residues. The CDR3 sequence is CAITESRQDQPQHF. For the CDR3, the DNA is TGTGCCATCACTGAGTCTCGGCAGGATCAGCCCCAGCATTTT.

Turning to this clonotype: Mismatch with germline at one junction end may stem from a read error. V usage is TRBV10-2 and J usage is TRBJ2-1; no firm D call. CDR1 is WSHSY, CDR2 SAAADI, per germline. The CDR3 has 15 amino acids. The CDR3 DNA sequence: TGTGCCAGCAGGCTAGTGGTAAGCTCCTACAATGAGCAGTTCTTC. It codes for CASRLVVSSYNEQFF.

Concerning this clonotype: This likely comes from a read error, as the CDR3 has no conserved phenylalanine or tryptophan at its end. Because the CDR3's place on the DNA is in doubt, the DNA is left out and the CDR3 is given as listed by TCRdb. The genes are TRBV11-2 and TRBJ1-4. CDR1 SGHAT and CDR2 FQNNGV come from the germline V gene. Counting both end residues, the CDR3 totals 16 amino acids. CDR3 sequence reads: CDSSKTPGGTNEKLLS.

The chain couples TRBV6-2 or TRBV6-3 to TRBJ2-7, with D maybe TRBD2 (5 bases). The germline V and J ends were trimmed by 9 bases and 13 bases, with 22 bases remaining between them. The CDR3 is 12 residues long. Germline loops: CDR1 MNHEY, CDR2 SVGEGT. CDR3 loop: CASSPPGGGQYF. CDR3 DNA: TGTGCCAGTAGCCCACCCGGCGGCGGGCAATACTTC.

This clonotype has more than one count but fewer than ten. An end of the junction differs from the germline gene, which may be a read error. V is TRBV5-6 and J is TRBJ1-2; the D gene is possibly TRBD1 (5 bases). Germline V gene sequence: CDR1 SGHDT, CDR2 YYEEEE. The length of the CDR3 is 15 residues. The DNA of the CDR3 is TGTGCCAGCAGCCCCACACCAGGGCCAAGGGGTGGCTACACATTC. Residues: CASSPTPGPRGGYTF.

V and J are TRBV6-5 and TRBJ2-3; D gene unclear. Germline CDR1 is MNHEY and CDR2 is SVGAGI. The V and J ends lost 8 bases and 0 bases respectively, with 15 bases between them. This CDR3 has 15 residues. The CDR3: CASRYARLSTDTQYF. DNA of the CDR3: TGTGCCAGCCGATACGCGAGGCTAAGCACAGATACGCAGTATTTT.

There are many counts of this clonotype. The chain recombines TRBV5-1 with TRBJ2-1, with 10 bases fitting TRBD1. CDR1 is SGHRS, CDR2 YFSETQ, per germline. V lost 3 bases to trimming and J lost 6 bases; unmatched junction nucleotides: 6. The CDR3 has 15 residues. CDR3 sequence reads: CASSSGQGLGNEQFF. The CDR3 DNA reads TGCGCCAGCAGCTCGGGACAGGGGCTGGGCAATGAGCAGTTCTTC.

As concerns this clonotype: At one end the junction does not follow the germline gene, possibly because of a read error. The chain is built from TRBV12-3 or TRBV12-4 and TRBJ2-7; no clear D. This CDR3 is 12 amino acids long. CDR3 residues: CTSSSLSYEQYF. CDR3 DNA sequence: TGTACCAGCAGTTCACTCTCCTACGAACAGTACTTC.